The T cell receptor beta chain under discussion was sequenced for a study of cytomegalovirus exposure and HLA in healthy donors. This clone was detected once. The CDR3 spans 15 residues. The V end lost 3 bases, the J end lost 6 bases, and 17 bases lay between the germline ends. CDR1 and CDR2 from the germline V gene are LNHNV and YYDKDF (reference sequence). PCR was performed using 60 Vbeta and 13 Jbeta primers. Some clones are missing from TCRdb's copy, which holds only in-frame ones; the method was immunoSEQ multiplex PCR. This sample has 200,000 or so clones, with roughly 79% found just once. The sequencing input was PBMCs. The TCR was taken from a man aged 18 to 30 in good health and CMV-seronegative. The chain employs TRBV15 and TRBJ1-2; D remains ambiguous. The CDR3: CATSSLRGIFNGYTF. As DNA, the CDR3 is TGTGCCACCAGCAGCTTACGGGGTATTTTTAATGGCTACACCTTC.